The 10 T cell receptor beta chains below all came from one sample that was sequenced in a study of shared clonotypes between healthy human individuals. The table came from immunoSEQ multiplex PCR; TCRdb's copy has only in-frame clones and leaves some out. The data hold some 2,400,000 clones, with around 95% observed a single time. Sequencing was performed on naive CD4+ T cells sorted from blood. Regarding subset: CD45RA+ positively selected. These receptor sequences come from a man aged 18 to 30 in good health.

The rearrangement links TRBV4-1 to TRBJ1-4, with TRBD1 identical over 12 bases. V lost 4 bases and J lost 5; bases outside the gene matches: 11. Per the germline V gene, CDR1 is MGHRA and CDR2 is YSYEKL. The CDR3 has 18 amino acids. The CDR3, as DNA: TGCGCCAGCAGCCCTCTGGGACAGGGGGCGCGTTCAAATGAAAAACTGTTTTTT. Residues: CASSPLGQGARSNEKLFF.

This clone was counted once. The sample holds other DNA sequences that translate to the same CDR3. CDR3 sequence reads: CAISDGRGNEKLFF. The CDR3 nucleotides are TGTGCCATCAGTGACGGCAGGGGGAATGAAAAACTGTTTTTT. The chain employs TRBV10-3 and TRBJ1-4, with 7 bases that match TRBD1. The germline V gene has CDR1 ENHRY and CDR2 SYGVKD. The junction had 3 bases not matched to a gene; V was cut back by 3 bases and J by 5 bases. The CDR3 has 14 amino acids.

The V gene is TRBV5-4, the J gene TRBJ2-4; 7 positions agree with TRBD1. The junction had 8 bases not matched to a gene; V was cut back by 4 bases and J by 10 bases. Per the germline V gene, CDR1 is SGHNT and CDR2 is YYREEE (reference sequence). The CDR3 length is 13 residues. The CDR3 coding sequence is TGTGCCAGCAGCGGCCCGGGACAGAATATTCAGTACTTC. This gives the protein CASSGPGQNIQYF. The full variable domain, its missing parts supplied by reference TRBV5-4 and TRBJ2-4, is ETGVTQSPTHLIKTRGQQVTLRCSSQSGHNTVSWYQQALGQGPQFIFQYYREEENGRGNFPPRFSGLQFPNYSSELNVNALELDDSALYLCASSGPGQNIQYFGAGTRLSVL.

The gene calls are TRBV2 and TRBJ1-5, with TRBD1 as a possible D gene (5 bases). The V gene lost 6 bases and the J gene lost 6 bases, with 15 bases spanning the gap. The CDR3 sequence is 14 residues long. Germline-derived CDR1 and CDR2 are SNHLY and FYNNEI. CDR3 nucleotides: TGTGCCAGCAGGGAACAGGTGGTTGGTCAGCCCCAGCATTTT. Amino acids: CASREQVVGQPQHF.

V is TRBV5-1 and J is TRBJ2-3; the D gene is possibly TRBD2 (5 bases). The CDR3 totals 15 residues. V was pared by 4 bases and J by 2 bases, with 14 bases between. CDR1 and CDR2 from the germline V gene are SGHRS and YFSETQ. Here the CDR3 reads CASSMDGVHTDTQYF. In nucleotides, the CDR3 is TGCGCCAGCAGCATGGACGGGGTTCACACAGATACGCAGTATTTT.

Regarding this clone: This same CDR3 is encoded by further DNA sequences in the sample. The chain couples TRBV20-1 to TRBJ1-1; D uncertain. Germline V gene data show CDR1 as DFQATT and CDR2 as SNEGSKA (reference sequence). V lost 4 bases and J lost 2, with 5 bases in between. There are 11 residues in the CDR3. The CDR3 protein is CSAKGNTEAFF. CDR3 DNA sequence: TGCAGTGCTAAGGGTAACACTGAAGCTTTCTTT.

The CDR3 DNA reads as TGCAGCGTTGAAGGTAGGGGAGAGTTTGGGAACACTGAAGCTTTCTTT. It yields the protein CSVEGRGEFGNTEAFF. This rearrangement joins TRBV29-1 to TRBJ1-1; maybe TRBD1 (5 bases). The V and J ends lost 1 base and 1 base respectively, with 16 bases between them. CDR1 and CDR2 from the germline V gene are SQVTM and ANQGSEA. This CDR3 contains 16 residues.

The chain couples TRBV7-2 to TRBJ1-1; the match to TRBD1 covers 9 bases. The CDR3 spans 15 residues. CDR1 and CDR2 from the germline V gene are SGHTA and FQGNSA. V gave up 5 bases and J gave up 3 bases; unmatched junction bases: 7. In DNA, the CDR3 is TGTGCCAGCAGCGAACAGGGGGCAATATACACTGAAGCTTTCTTT. It yields the protein CASSEQGAIYTEAFF.

The chain joins TRBV5-1 to TRBJ1-5; 7 nucleotides agree with TRBD1. Germline V gene lookup returns CDR1 SGHRS and CDR2 YFSETQ. The CDR3 is 16 amino acids. Germline trimming cut 4 bases from V and 0 bases from J; bases unmatched to any gene: 7. CDR3 sequence: CASSLTGDNSNQPQHF. Here the CDR3 DNA reads TGCGCCAGCAGCCTCACAGGGGATAATAGCAATCAGCCCCAGCATTTT.

The V and J genes are TRBV7-8 and TRBJ2-1; 9 positions match TRBD2. This CDR3 has 16 residues. Germline lookup yields CDR1 SGHVS and CDR2 FQNEAQ. V dropped 0 bases and J dropped 5; count of bases not matched to a gene: 5. The CDR3 DNA reads as TGTGCCAGCAGCTTAGCGGGTAGCGGGGGTGACAATGAGCAGTTCTTC. It is translated as CASSLAGSGGDNEQFF.